The T cell receptor (beta chain) under discussion was sequenced for a study of T cell responses to AZD1222 COVID-19 vaccine (dated by TCRdb to the early 2020s). Turning to the overall study: AZD1222 recipients whose second dose came at about 4 weeks and those whose second dose came at about 12 weeks were combined into one group, since spike-specific TCR depth and breadth did not differ between the two schedules. TCR sequencing was performed for roughly 240 trial participants, of whom around 200 were given two doses of AZD1222 and approximately 25 were given two doses of MenACWY control vaccine. Trial participants were enrolled into age subgroups of 18-55, 56-69 and 70-plus years, which contained around 150, 28 and 57 TCR-sequenced participants, respectively.

The CDR3 regions of human TCRbeta chains were subjected to immunosequencing. For the original study's pipeline: Repertoire TCRs were checked for matches against a reference library of SARS-CoV-2-specific TCRs that had been generated using the MIRA antigen-specificity platform. Breadth meant the fraction of unique TCRs that were SARS-CoV-2-associated, whereas depth meant the fraction of total T cells that were SARS-CoV-2-associated. Using the MIRA data, each spike-specific TCR was mapped to the spike region that the TCR reacts to and placed in a CD4 or CD8 class. Log10-transformed breadth and depth values were compared by one-way ANOVA with Sidak's multiple comparisons tests. Drawn from immuneACCESS, this table holds only the in-frame rearrangements with V and J called that TCRdb kept. Clones are partly lost; checked studies trace under half to an unresolved V gene and leave the rest unexplained. V, J and clone size were drawn from that table, and D and trimming were deduced from the DNA. The sample yields roughly 100,000 clones; 80% to 90% were counted once. The ten largest clones take up 20% of the sample.

The paper as a whole reports these results and caveats: The vaccine-associated CD4 TCRs covered the entire spike protein, and the dominant responses fell in regions 160-218 and 743-854. Epitopes outside the regions mutated in the B.1.351 and B.1.1.7 variants were reportedly recognized by nearly half of the unique spike-specific TCRs. The 56-69-year group was small, and its depth increase did not reach significance, likely because of low power. Conclusions about previously exposed vaccinees are limited because only a handful of AZD1222 recipients were SARS-CoV-2 seropositive at baseline. After two AZD1222 doses, both the breadth and the depth of spike-specific TCRs were significantly higher than at day 0 and than in MenACWY recipients. Participants were mostly white British and included more females than males, and it was suggested by the authors that clonal diversity may have been underestimated. Because no day 14 peak-response samples were available, repertoires were characterized only after the peak T cell response.

V is cut back by 2 bases and J by 3 bases, with 2 bases in the junction unmatched. The CDR3 starts with the cysteine, ends with the phenylalanine, and has 14 residues. Just the 42-base CDR3 DNA is kept, in frame starting at base 1. CDR1 and CDR2, looked up from the germline V gene, are MDHEN and SYDVKM. This specimen's time point label, per the study, means: baseline before first vaccination. Vaccinee samples came from UK trials COV001 and COV002, including a single-blind randomized controlled phase 2/3 trial of AZD1222 (ChAdOx1 nCoV-19) in healthy adults. For TCRbeta chain sequencing, PBMC samples were collected from trial participants at day 0 and at day 28 after the second dose. Remarks on this clone: Its antigen has not been determined. Qualities for individual bases were not recorded, and no much larger clone is one base off.

The rearrangement joined TRBV28 to TRBJ2-7, with 9 bases matching TRBD1. The sequenced sample was peripheral blood, obtained on day 0 of AZD1222 vaccination. This clonotype originated in an adult in good health. The CDR3 protein: CASSLLGQGYEQYF. The nucleotides read TGTGCCAGCAGTTTACTGGGACAGGGCTACGAGCAGTACTTC.